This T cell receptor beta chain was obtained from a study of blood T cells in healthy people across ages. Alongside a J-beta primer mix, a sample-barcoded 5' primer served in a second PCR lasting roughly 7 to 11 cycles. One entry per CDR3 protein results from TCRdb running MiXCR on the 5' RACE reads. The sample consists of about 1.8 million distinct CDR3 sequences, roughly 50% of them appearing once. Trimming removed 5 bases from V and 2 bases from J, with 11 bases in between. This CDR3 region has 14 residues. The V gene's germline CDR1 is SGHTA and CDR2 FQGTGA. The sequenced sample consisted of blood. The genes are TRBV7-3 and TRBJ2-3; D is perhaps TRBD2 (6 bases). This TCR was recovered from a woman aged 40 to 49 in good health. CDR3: CASSTGVHTDTQYF. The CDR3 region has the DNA TGTGCCAGCAGCACGGGGGTACACACAGATACGCAGTATTTT.